The present T cell receptor (beta chain) was sequenced within a study of T cells in Graves' hyperthyroidism and ophthalmopathy. Study in general: Before treatment of any kind, peripheral blood was taken at initial diagnosis.

The CDR3 regions of TCR beta were amplified from RNA transcripts. A first-round RT-PCR of the TCR CDR3 used the HTBI primer set. TCRdb reanalysed the multiplex PCR reads using MiXCR and keeps one entry per CDR3 protein. The table lists 300,000 to 450,000 distinct CDR3 sequences, approximately 25% of them singletons. The hyperthyroidism patients had all been newly diagnosed, and their disease duration was under 2 months. Their ages ranged from 18 to 65 years. Orbital computed tomography and thyroid ultrasound, together with serum TRAb and thyroxine and clinical symptoms, were used for diagnoses. The CDR3 is 16 amino acids. With V trimmed by 2 bases and J by 2 bases, 5 bases remained unmatched.

Specimen: blood. This sequence originates from a man aged 45 to 65 with Graves' hyperthyroidism. The V gene is TRBV12-3 or TRBV12-4, the J gene TRBJ2-3; TRBD2 matches 9 bases. The CDR3 protein is CASSLRLAGNTDTQYF. CDR3 bases: TGTGCCAGCAGTTTACGGCTAGCGGGAAACACAGATACGCAGTATTTT.